These T cell receptor beta chains were read from a single sample in a study of radiation and T cells in renal cell carcinoma. Repertoires were generated with immunoSEQ multiplex PCR, while TCRdb's copy carries only in-frame clones and drops some. Among about 9,700 clones listed, more than 55% were seen once. The specimen was tumor tissue, collected from a patient whose treatment was nephrectomy without radiotherapy. All receptors derive from a man in his fifties or sixties with renal cell carcinoma. CDR3s include the opening cysteine and the closing phenylalanine or tryptophan. D genes are given only for firm matches. A clone size is listed for some rows: how often the clone was seen (once, few, many), or a class if it is expanded.

v_call	clone_size	d_call	j_call	cdr3_nt	cdr3_aa
TRBV29-1	-	-	TRBJ2-1	TGCAGCGTTGAATCGAGAGTAGGGTACAATGAGCAGTTCTTC	CSVESRVGYNEQFF
TRBV5-5	-	-	TRBJ2-7	TGTGCCAGCAGCTCCAGTGGGGAAAACTACGAGCAGTACTTC	CASSSSGENYEQYF
TRBV4-1	-	TRBD1	TRBJ1-1	TGCGCCAGCAGCCACTTACAGGGGGTTAACACTGAAGCTTTCTTT	CASSHLQGVNTEAFF
TRBV5-6	once	-	TRBJ2-1	TGTGCCAGCAGCCGCGAAAATGAGCAGTTCTTC	CASSRENEQFF
TRBV7-8	once	TRBD2	TRBJ2-1	TGTGCCAGCAGCTATACTAGCGGGAGGGCGAACAATGAGCAGTTCTTC	CASSYTSGRANNEQFF
TRBV19	few	TRBD2	TRBJ2-2	TGTGCCAGTAGTATCAGTAGCGGGGCCACCGGGGAGCTGTTTTTT	CASSISSGATGELFF
TRBV10-3	-	-	TRBJ2-5	TGTGCCATCAGTGACCGGGAGACCCAGTACTTC	CAISDRETQYF
TRBV18	once	-	TRBJ2-5	TGTGCCAGCTCACCAACGGAGCGAGAGACCCAGTACTTC	CASSPTERETQYF
TRBV9	-	-	TRBJ2-5	TGTGCCAGCAGCGAGCCCCCTAGGGGGAGGGGTGTCAAAGAGACCCAGTACTTC	CASSEPPRGRGVKETQYF
TRBV9	-	-	TRBJ2-3	TGTGCCAGCAGCGTAGCTATAGATACGCAGTATTTT	CASSVAIDTQYF
TRBV5-4	-	-	TRBJ2-7	TGTGCCAGCAGCTTCGGGGGCTACGAGCAGTACTTC	CASSFGGYEQYF
TRBV7-2	-	-	TRBJ1-2	TGTGCCAGCAGCTTAGAGGACGATGGATATGGCTACACCTTC	CASSLEDDGYGYTF
TRBV9	-	-	TRBJ2-5	TGTGCCAGCAGCGGGAGTCCCCAAGAGACCCAGTACTTC	CASSGSPQETQYF
TRBV7-9	-	TRBD2	TRBJ2-3	TGTGCCAGCAGCTTGGCTAGCGGGGGGGCTGTAGATACGCAGTATTTT	CASSLASGGAVDTQYF
TRBV6-4	-	-	TRBJ2-1	TGTGCCAGCAGTGACTCGGGGCGGCAGAGGTTCTTC	CASSDSGRQRFF
TRBV18	-	-	TRBJ2-7	TGTGCCAGCTCCCCTATAGGCCAGGGCTCCTACGAGCAGTACTTC	CASSPIGQGSYEQYF
TRBV30	-	-	TRBJ1-5	TGTGCCTGGAGTGTACGAGGGAATCAGCCCCAGCATTTT	CAWSVRGNQPQHF
TRBV19	-	-	TRBJ2-1	TGTGCCAGTAGTATCGGGTCAGGGTTGATCGAAGAGCAGTTCTTC	CASSIGSGLIEEQFF
TRBV19	-	-	TRBJ1-2	TGTGCCAGTAGCCAGGGCGAGGGGCCTACCCTAAGCGGCTACACCTTC	CASSQGEGPTLSGYTF
TRBV19	-	-	TRBJ1-5	TGTGCCAGTACGTCTGGGCGGAGGGATCAGCCCCAGCATTTT	CASTSGRRDQPQHF
TRBV5-6	-	TRBD2	TRBJ2-1	TGTGCCAGCAACATAGCGGGAGGGCCAAATGAGCAGTTCTTC	CASNIAGGPNEQFF
TRBV2	-	TRBD2	TRBJ2-7	TGTGCCGGCCAAGGACTAGCGGGGTTCGAGCAGTACTTC	CAGQGLAGFEQYF
TRBV5-3	few	-	TRBJ2-7	TGTGCCAGCAGCTCCGGGCAGACAGTGACCTACGAGCAGTACTTC	CASSSGQTVTYEQYF
TRBV10-3	-	TRBD2	TRBJ2-1	TGTGCCATCAGTGGGGGACTAGACGCGAATGAGCAGTTCTTC	CAISGGLDANEQFF
TRBV9	-	-	TRBJ2-5	TGTGCCAGCAGCTCTCAAAAAGAGACCCAGTACTTC	CASSSQKETQYF
TRBV6-5	-	-	TRBJ2-4	TGTGCCAGCAGTTACTCGGGCAGGGGAGGAAACATTCAGTACTTC	CASSYSGRGGNIQYF
TRBV5-5	-	TRBD2	TRBJ2-7	TGTGCCAGCAGCTTGGGACTAGCGGAGGCTACCTACGAGCAGTACTTC	CASSLGLAEATYEQYF
TRBV4-3	few	-	TRBJ2-5	TGCGCCAGCAGCCCAATCCTGGTAGCGCGGGAGACCCAGTACTTC	CASSPILVARETQYF
TRBV10-1	few	TRBD2	TRBJ2-2	TGCGCCAGCAGCGGGACTAGGGACACCGGGGAGCTGTTTTTT	CASSGTRDTGELFF
TRBV11-2	once	-	TRBJ2-1	TGTGCCAGCAGCTTGGGGGGGGGCGCGAGCTCCTACAATGAGCAGTTCTTC	CASSLGGGASSYNEQFF
TRBV28	-	TRBD2	TRBJ2-1	TGTGCCAGCAGTAGCGGGGGGAGCTCCTACAATGAGCAGTTCTTC	CASSSGGSSYNEQFF
TRBV4-2	-	-	TRBJ2-1	TGTGCCAGCAGCCAAAACTCTGGTACAGGGACAACCTACAATGAGCAGTTCTTC	CASSQNSGTGTTYNEQFF
TRBV7-2	-	TRBD1	TRBJ1-1	TGTGCCAGCAGCAGCCTAACAGGGGGAGGCACTGAAGCTTTCTTT	CASSSLTGGGTEAFF
TRBV11-2	-	TRBD2	TRBJ2-3	TGTGCCAGCAGCATCGTAGCGGGAGCTTTAGATACGCAGTATTTT	CASSIVAGALDTQYF
TRBV2	-	TRBD1	TRBJ1-1	TGTGCCAGCCGGAGATATACCGGGACAGGGGCCACTGAAGCTTTCTTT	CASRRYTGTGATEAFF
TRBV7-9	few	TRBD1	TRBJ2-7	TGTGCCAGCAGCTTCGGGACAGGGGGGATTTCTTACGAGCAGTACTTC	CASSFGTGGISYEQYF
TRBV7-6	-	-	TRBJ2-2	TGTGCCAGCAGCTCGGGAAGTAGGTTCGTCGGGGAGCTGTTTTTT	CASSSGSRFVGELFF
TRBV6-1	-	TRBD1	TRBJ1-6	TGTGCCAGCAGTGAAATGGGACAGCCTAATTCACCCCTCCACTTT	CASSEMGQPNSPLHF
TRBV6-5	few	-	TRBJ2-3	TGTGCCAGCAGTTACTCGATTAGTTATCCAGATACGCAGTATTTT	CASSYSISYPDTQYF
TRBV11-2	few	TRBD1	TRBJ2-7	TGTGCCAGCAGCGAACAGGGGGCAGGCCCCTACGAGCAGTACTTC	CASSEQGAGPYEQYF
TRBV7-6	-	-	TRBJ2-3	TGTGCCAGCAGCTTAGCAACAGATACGCAGTATTTT	CASSLATDTQYF
TRBV2	-	-	TRBJ2-2	TGTGCCAGCAGTGACGTCAGGGCCGGGGAGCTGTTTTTT	CASSDVRAGELFF
TRBV5-6	few	-	TRBJ1-2	TGTGCCAGCAGCCATGGGACTGCCGCCGCCTTGGACTATGGCTACACCTTC	CASSHGTAAALDYGYTF
TRBV30	few	TRBD2	TRBJ2-1	TGTGCCTGGAGTCGCTCTAGCGGGTACAATGAGCAGTTCTTC	CAWSRSSGYNEQFF